This TCR beta chain was recovered during a study of blood T cell repertoires in COVID-19. After removal of 0 bases from V and 8 bases from J, the junction contained 10 bases not matched to a gene. The CDR3 spans 17 residues. CDR1 is SGHRS, CDR2 YFSETQ, per germline. Here immunoSEQ multiplex PCR was the method, and the copy in TCRdb shows in-frame clones only, minus some. Here the sample spans around 250,000 clones, about 80% being singletons. The chain uses TRBV5-1 and TRBJ1-6, with TRBD1 matching over 8 bases. The sample comprised PBMCs or T cells enriched from blood (not recorded which). This clonotype originated in a man aged 35 to 55 who had recovered from COVID-19. In DNA form, the CDR3 reads TGCGCCAGCAGCTTGGGGGGGACAGGCCGTGTTGATTCACCCCTCCACTTT. Protein: CASSLGGTGRVDSPLHF. The full variable domain, its missing parts supplied by reference TRBV5-1 and TRBJ1-6, is KAGVTQTPRYLIKTRGQQVTLSCSPISGHRSVSWYQQTPGQGLQFLFEYFSETQRNKGNFPGRFSGRQFSNSRSEMNVSTLELGDSALYLCASSLGGTGRVDSPLHFGNGTRLTVT.